This T cell receptor beta chain is from a study of T cell clonality in common variable immunodeficiency (dated by TCRdb to the mid-2010s). Paper-wide results and their limitations: Differences among patients in the CVID cohort limited the correlations between repertoire features and clinical complications. According to the authors, finding the cause of the higher clonality in CVID would require sequencing the repertoires of T cell subpopulations. Fewer deletions and N-nucleotide insertions were reportedly observed in CVID TCRbeta sequences, and highly modified clones with 13 or more V deletions were reportedly absent from CVID TCRbeta sequences. Healthy controls shared more TCRbeta clones with each other than CVID subjects shared among themselves (p < 0.0001). Compared with healthy controls, CVID subjects showed increased TCRbeta clonality (t-test p = 0.018), a feature most characteristic of about a third of subjects. Even though DNA input was the same, control samples had an average of around 78,000 unique sequences each, compared with approximately 32,000 in CVID samples.

Most CVID patients and most healthy controls were of Caucasian heritage. From each donor, roughly 4.5 to 8.5 ml of heparinized peripheral whole blood was collected. Genomic DNA from adults with common variable immune deficiency (CVID) and from healthy adult controls was the source for sequencing TCRbeta CDR3 repertoires. The control group comprised some 22 healthy adult volunteers, approximately 12 female and approximately ten male, aged about 20 to 70 years with a mean age of roughly 32. To isolate peripheral blood mononuclear cells, diluted blood was subjected to density centrifugation over Hypaque 1077 or Ficoll-Paque. Genomic DNA was obtained from unsorted mononuclear cells through either Qiagen column purification or a centrifugation-based method. CVID samples and control samples contributed equivalent amounts of genomic DNA as sequencing input. For every sample, a 60 bp segment covering the rearranged TCRbeta CDR3 region was amplified and then sequenced. TCRbeta amplification used the immunoSEQ assay, a bias-corrected multiplex PCR with high-throughput sequencing. In the original analysis: Every unique nucleotide sequence was considered a clone and was annotated with V, D and J genes, copy number and frequency. Sequences were labeled productive if in frame, and non-productive if out of frame or containing stop codons. Clonality was calculated from Shannon's entropy as previously described. Mean CDR3 Kyte-Doolittle hydropathy was derived from the predicted amino acid sequences of productive clones. Hierarchical clustering of scaled V gene usage was performed with the R hclust function using Manhattan distance and complete linkage. To assess clone sharing by CDR3 amino acid sequence, 12 repertoires per group were resampled over 100 rounds. Repertoires were searched for 70 published EBV-specific and 245 published CMV-specific TCRbeta sequences. A couple of CVID samples that yielded fewer than 10,000 sequences were excluded from the analysis, so approximately 38 CVID repertoires were retained. TCRdb stores this immuneACCESS table with in-frame sequences only. Part of the clones is absent; in the studies checked, under half of the shortfall reflects unresolved V genes, and no reason is known for the rest. D and trimming come from the DNA, and the V and J calls and clone size come from that table. The table gives fewer than 60,000 clones for this sample, with none occurring only once. The ten biggest clones cover just over 2% of the sample.

This clone was picked up many times. What this receptor recognizes is not known. This clonotype was obtained from a person aged 18-70 years in good health. The sequenced material came from peripheral blood mononuclear cells.

The sequenced part of the CDR3 DNA is TGCAGTGCTAGAGATCGGAGCGGGAGGGGAGAGACC. It translates as CSARDRSGRGET. The full CDR3 protein reads CSARDRSGRGETQYF. The chain uses TRBV20-1 and TRBJ2-5; 10 junctional bases match TRBD2. The read ends 3 residues shy of where the CDR3 ends; the end is completed using the germline J gene. CDR1 and CDR2 are read off the germline V gene (reference sequence) as DFQATT and SNEGSKA. The cysteine opens and the phenylalanine closes a CDR3 of 15 amino acids. The DNA shown is the part of the CDR3 that was read: 36 bases, in frame from base 1. After removal of 0 bases from V and 4 bases from J, the junction retains 5 bases not matched to a gene.